This passage covers 28 T cell receptor beta chains from one sample sequenced in a study of breast tumors, draining lymph nodes, adjacent tissues. Axillary draining lymph nodes of breast cancer patients supplied the node samples. MiXCR, run by TCRdb on the multiplex PCR reads, gives a single entry per CDR3 protein. The table records under 300,000 distinct CDR3 sequences, 30% to 35% of them present only once. Material: axillary lymph node tissue. These receptors originate from a female donor with breast cancer. Some clones in this sample may be carry-over from other donors' samples.

This clonotype was picked up many times. The J gene is TRBJ2-5, the V gene TRBV24-1; maybe TRBD2 (6 bases). This CDR3 is built from 14 residues. V shed 2 bases and J shed 0 bases, with 6 bases lying between them. Germline loops: CDR1 KGHDR, CDR2 SFDVKD. The CDR3 DNA follows: TGTGCCACCAGTGATTGGACTAACCAAGAGACCCAGTACTTC. Amino acids: CATSDWTNQETQYF.

This chain connects TRBV6-1 to TRBJ1-4; D not resolved. This CDR3 has 14 residues. The germline V and J ends were trimmed by 4 bases and 7 bases, with 13 bases remaining between them. Germline lookup yields CDR1 MNHNS and CDR2 SASEGT. CDR3 sequence (DNA): TGTGCCAGCAGTGGCGTCACCTCGGGTGAAAAACTGTTTTTT. Amino acids: CASSGVTSGEKLFF.

This clonotype appeared many times. The V call is TRBV3-1, the J call TRBJ1-6; D uncertain. Per germline, CDR1 LGHDT and CDR2 YNNKEL (reference sequence). V lost 1 base, J lost 1 base, and 5 bases lay in between. This CDR3 is 15 amino acids long. The DNA of the CDR3 is TGTGCCAGCAGCCAAGGGAGTTCCTATAATTCACCCCTCCACTTT. This encodes CASSQGSSYNSPLHF.

To note about this clonotype: The junction differs from germline at one of its ends, possibly a read error. CDR3 residues: CSAQDPRYNVQFF. CDR3 nucleotides: TGCAGTGCGCAGGACCCTCGCTACAATGTGCAGTTCTTC. The rearrangement joins TRBV20-1 to TRBJ2-1, with D hard to call. The length of the CDR3 is 13 residues. CDR1 and CDR2 from the germline V gene are DFQATT and SNEGSKA (reference sequence).

This clonotype occurred many times. The genes are TRBV20-1 and TRBJ2-7; D is possibly TRBD2 (6 bases). This CDR3 is 13 amino acids long. Germline V CDR1 and CDR2: DFQATT, SNEGSKA (reference sequence). Trimming took off 6 bases at V and 2 bases at J, with 14 bases between the two ends. The chain's CDR3 is CSAGGIRAYEQYF. The CDR3 nucleotides read TGCAGTGCCGGAGGGATCAGAGCCTACGAGCAGTACTTC.

As to this clonotype: This may come from a read error, since a much larger clone is one base off. This chain uses TRBV5-1 with TRBJ2-2; D might be TRBD2 (5 bases). Germline loops: CDR1 SGHRS, CDR2 YFSETQ. CDR3 length: 15 residues. The CDR3 region has the DNA TGCGCCAGCAGCAAGACGGACGGTAACACCGGGGAGCCGTTTTTT. Its translation: CASSKTDGNTGEPFF. Using reference TRBV5-1 and TRBJ2-2 for the parts outside the CDR3, the full variable domain is KAGVTQTPRYLIKTRGQQVTLSCSPISGHRSVSWYQQTPGQGLQFLFEYFSETQRNKGNFPGRFSGRQFSNSRSEMNVSTLELGDSALYLCASSKTDGNTGEPFFGEGSRLTVL.

The chain links TRBV24-1 to TRBJ1-4; D call uncertain. The CDR3 extends over 15 amino acids. V lost 9 bases, J lost 7 bases, and 20 bases lay in between. The germline V gene has CDR1 KGHDR and CDR2 SFDVKD. The CDR3 region has the DNA TGTGCCACCTGTAAACCGGGATCAGTGGGTGAAAAACTGTTTTTT. It is translated as CATCKPGSVGEKLFF.

This clonotype has a handful of counts. The junction shows a germline mismatch at one end, possibly a read error. The chain employs TRBV20-1 and TRBJ1-1, with D perhaps matching TRBD1 (6 bases). There are 13 residues in the CDR3. CDR1 and CDR2 (germline): DFQATT, SNEGSKA (reference sequence). The CDR3 DNA reads as TGTAGTGCCAGGGGAGGGGCGAGCACGGAAGCTTTCTTT. Its protein is CSARGGASTEAFF.

The CDR3 region is CASTLRTGVQPQHF. DNA of the CDR3: TGTGCCAGCACCTTAAGGACAGGGGTTCAGCCCCAGCATTTT. J is TRBJ1-5 and V is TRBV2; 9 bases are shared with TRBD1. Germline values: CDR1 SNHLY, CDR2 FYNNEI. This CDR3 has 14 residues. The junction had 7 bases not matched to a gene; V was cut back by 7 bases and J by 6 bases.

In this sample, this clonotype turned up a few times. This CDR3 reads CASGGLAGAPNEQFF. CDR3 DNA sequence: TGCGCCAGCGGGGGACTAGCGGGAGCTCCAAATGAGCAGTTCTTC. The V call is TRBV5-1, the J call TRBJ2-1, with 14 bases fitting TRBD2. The CDR3 sequence is 15 residues long. Germline assignment: CDR1 SGHRS and CDR2 YFSETQ. V was clipped by 7 bases and J by 7 bases; unmatched bases: 7.

CDR3 nucleotide sequence: TGTGCCACCAGTGATTTGGGACAGTCGTTGAATGAAAAACTGTTTTTT. It translates to CATSDLGQSLNEKLFF. The chain joins TRBV24-1 to TRBJ1-4; maybe TRBD1 (6 bases). The CDR3 is 16 amino acids. The V and J ends lost 0 bases and 5 bases respectively, with 12 bases between them. Germline V gives CDR1 KGHDR, CDR2 SFDVKD.

The gene calls are TRBV24-1 and TRBJ1-5; D is unclear. V was pared by 5 bases and J by 7 bases, with 26 bases between. The CDR3 runs 18 residues. Germline CDR1 is KGHDR and CDR2 is SFDVKD. CDR3 nucleotides: TGTGCCACCAGTGCTTCTAGCGGGAGGCTGTTAAGCGAGCAGCCCCAGCATTTT. Translation: CATSASSGRLLSEQPQHF.

The sample holds many counts of this clonotype. The chain joins TRBV24-1 to TRBJ2-2; D may be TRBD2 (5 bases). The CDR3 covers 16 residues. Trimming took 0 bases from V and 2 from J, leaving 9 bases between them. CDR1 and CDR2 from the germline V gene are KGHDR and SFDVKD. CDR3 coding DNA: TGTGCCACCAGTGATTTGGCTAGCTCTAACACCGGGGAGCTGTTTTTT. It yields the protein CATSDLASSNTGELFF.

Concerning this clonotype: A much larger clone differs by one base, so this may be a read error. This chain joins TRBV20-1 and TRBJ1-5; D uncertain. Germline CDR1 DFQATT, CDR2 SNEGSKA (reference sequence). The CDR3 spans 15 residues. The CDR3 nucleotides are TGCAGTGCCACCCCCTGGGAGGGTAGCACTCAGCCCCAGCATTTT. Translation gives CSATPWEGSTQPQHF.

This clonotype has a count of ten or more. The chain uses TRBV7-9 and TRBJ2-5; TRBD1 aligns across 10 bases. V was clipped by 1 base and J by 2 bases; unmatched bases: 4. Germline V gives CDR1 SEHNR, CDR2 FQNEAQ (reference sequence). This CDR3 has 16 amino acids. Written as DNA, the CDR3 is TGTGCCAGCAGCTTAGGGGACAGGGGTCAGCAAGAGACCCAGTACTTC. Its protein is CASSLGDRGQQETQYF. The variable domain in full, completed from reference TRBV7-9 and TRBJ2-5, reads DTGVSQNPRHKITKRGQNVTFRCDPISEHNRLYWYRQTLGQGPEFLTYFQNEAQLEKSRLLSDRFSAERPKGSFSTLEIQRTEQGDSAMYLCASSLGDRGQQETQYFGPGTRLLVL.

On this clonotype itself: A single base separates this from a much larger clone, so it may be a read error. The chain combines TRBV10-3 with TRBJ1-5; perhaps TRBD1 as D (6 bases). The V end was cut by 6 bases, the J end by 6 bases, with 15 bases between. The length of the CDR3 is 14 residues. Germline CDR1 ENHRY, CDR2 SYGVKD. This CDR3 is CAISHTGNAQPQHF. The CDR3 region has the DNA TGTGCCATCAGCCATACAGGGAACGCTCAGCCCCAGCATTTT.

This clonotype was detected many times. The genes are TRBV19 and TRBJ1-5, with 9 positions matching TRBD1. The CDR3 has 15 amino acids. Trimming took 2 bases from V and 7 from J; bases not matched to a gene: 6. Germline assignment: CDR1 LNHDA and CDR2 SQIVND (reference sequence). This chain's CDR3 is CASSIMGQGRQPQHF. Written as DNA, the CDR3 is TGTGCCAGTAGTATAATGGGACAGGGAAGGCAGCCCCAGCATTTT.

This clonotype was found once. The chain carries TRBV19 and TRBJ2-1; TRBD2 matches 9 bases. The CDR3 has 16 amino acids. Trimming at V came to 3 bases and at J to 1 base, leaving 4 bases not matched to a gene. Germline CDR1 LNHDA, CDR2 SQIVND (reference sequence). The CDR3 here is CASSISGSTSYNEQFF. The CDR3 region has the DNA TGTGCCAGTAGTATTAGCGGGAGTACATCCTACAATGAGCAGTTCTTC.

Regarding this clonotype: This may arise from a read error, as a much more abundant clone is one base away. The V call is TRBV30, the J call TRBJ1-3; D remains unclear. The CDR3 loop spans 12 amino acids. V lost 4 bases, J lost 1 base, and 5 bases lay in between. CDR1 and CDR2 (germline): GTSNPN, SVGIG (reference sequence). The CDR3 loop reads CAWMGSGNTIYF. Here the CDR3 DNA reads TGTGCCTGGATGGGATCTGGAAACACCATATATTTT.

This rearrangement joins TRBV7-9 to TRBJ2-5; 14 positions match TRBD2. The length of the CDR3 is 21 residues. In germline, CDR1 is SEHNR, CDR2 FQNEAQ (reference sequence). With 2 bases clipped from V and 5 bases from J, the junction kept 19 bases outside the gene matches. Here the CDR3 reads CASSLWTSGGTPARSQETQYF. CDR3 nucleotides: TGTGCCAGCAGCTTATGGACTAGCGGGGGGACCCCGGCTAGAAGCCAGGAGACCCAGTACTTC.

This chain connects TRBV5-6 to TRBJ1-2, with TRBD1 identical over 7 bases. The ends lost 0 bases at V and 2 bases at J; junction bases unmatched: 4. The CDR3 extends over 15 amino acids. Germline CDR1 is SGHDT and CDR2 is YYEEEE. The CDR3 region is CASSLAGGQNYGYTF. The CDR3 DNA reads TGTGCCAGCAGCTTGGCAGGGGGGCAAAACTATGGCTACACCTTC.

Concerning this clonotype itself: A read error may produce the germline difference seen at one junction end. The chain recombines TRBV7-6 with TRBJ2-1; D perhaps matches TRBD2 (5 bases). This CDR3 spans 11 amino acids. The germline CDR1 and CDR2 sequences are SGHVS and FNYEAQ. The CDR3 DNA follows: TGTGCCGGCAGCCGCGGGCTTGAGCAGTTCTTC. Translated: CAGSRGLEQFF.

Worth noting for this clonotype: An end of the junction does not agree with germline; a read error may underlie this. This sequence joins TRBV11-2 and TRBJ1-2; D is uncertain. The CDR3 loop spans 19 amino acids. Germline values: CDR1 SGHAT, CDR2 FQNNGV. CDR3 region: CASSLGPSPYNEQFYGYTF. For the CDR3, the DNA is TGTGCCAGCAGCTTAGGGCCTAGCCCCTACAATGAGCAGTTCTATGGATACACCTTC.

This clonotype has just a few counts. This rearrangement joins TRBV20-1 to TRBJ2-7; D is possibly TRBD1 (5 bases). Germline CDR1 and CDR2: DFQATT and SNEGSKA (reference sequence). The V end lost 3 bases, the J end lost 0 bases, and 6 bases lay between the germline ends. This CDR3 comprises 12 residues. In DNA form, the CDR3 reads TGCAGTGCTAGGCAGGGCTCCTACGAGCAGTACTTC. Protein product: CSARQGSYEQYF.

With regard to this clonotype: This may stem from a read error, because a much larger clone lies one nucleotide away. The conserved final phenylalanine or tryptophan is absent from the CDR3, which likely points to a read error. This chain connects TRBV9 to TRBJ2-1; D perhaps matches TRBD2 (7 bases). The CDR3 extends over 13 amino acids. CDR1 and CDR2 (germline): SGDLS, YYNGEE. The germline V and J ends were trimmed by 2 bases and 8 bases, with 11 bases remaining between them. This CDR3 reads CASSVRGGDEQFS. The CDR3 bases are TGTGCCAGCAGCGTTAGGGGGGGGGATGAGCAGTTCTCC.

This clonotype was found many times. The chain combines TRBV14 with TRBJ1-2, with D tentatively TRBD1 (5 bases). The CDR3 consists of 15 residues. Germline V gene sequence: CDR1 SGHDN, CDR2 FVKESK. Deletions cut 0 bases from V and 5 bases from J, with 13 bases between. The CDR3 DNA sequence: TGTGCCAGCAGCCAAGATCTCTTAACAGGTTATGGCTACACCTTC. Its translation: CASSQDLLTGYGYTF. Variable domain in full (rest from reference TRBV14 and TRBJ1-2): EAGVTQFPSHSVIEKGQTVTLRCDPISGHDNLYWYRRVMGKEIKFLLHFVKESKQDESGMPNNRFLAERTGGTYSTLKVQPAELEDSGVYFCASSQDLLTGYGYTFGSGTRLTVV.

As concerns this clonotype: A much larger clone sits a single nucleotide away, making a read error possible. The gene calls are TRBV11-3 and TRBJ2-1; D possibly matches TRBD1 or TRBD2 (5 bases each). Germline CDR1 is SGHNT and CDR2 is YENEEA. V dropped 3 bases and J dropped 9 bases, with 18 bases sitting between them. The CDR3 is 15 residues long. The CDR3 region is CASSLGPGKFAEQFF. In DNA, the CDR3 is TGTGCCAGCAGCTTGGGACCAGGAAAGTTTGCTGAGCAGTTCTTC.

Ten or more counts support this clonotype. The chain combines TRBV14 with TRBJ2-3; D is tentatively TRBD1 or TRBD2 (5 bases each). The CDR3 spans 13 residues. V was shortened by 4 bases and J by 6 bases, with 11 bases between the two germline ends. Germline CDR1 and CDR2: SGHDN and FVKESK. Here the CDR3 reads CASSRDLRDTQYF. In nucleotides, the CDR3 is TGTGCCAGCAGCCGGGACCTTCGGGATACGCAGTATTTT.